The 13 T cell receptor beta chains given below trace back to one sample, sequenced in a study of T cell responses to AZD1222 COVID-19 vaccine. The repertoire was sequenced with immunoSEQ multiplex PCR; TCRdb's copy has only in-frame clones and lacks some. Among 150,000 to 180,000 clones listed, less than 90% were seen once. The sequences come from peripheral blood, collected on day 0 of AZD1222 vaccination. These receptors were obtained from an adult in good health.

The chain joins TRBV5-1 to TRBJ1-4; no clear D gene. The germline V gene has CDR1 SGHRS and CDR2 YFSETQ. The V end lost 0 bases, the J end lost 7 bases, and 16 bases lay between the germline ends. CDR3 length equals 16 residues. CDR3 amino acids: CASSLEGLAVGEKLFF. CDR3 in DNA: TGCGCCAGCAGCTTGGAGGGCCTCGCCGTCGGTGAAAAACTGTTTTTT.

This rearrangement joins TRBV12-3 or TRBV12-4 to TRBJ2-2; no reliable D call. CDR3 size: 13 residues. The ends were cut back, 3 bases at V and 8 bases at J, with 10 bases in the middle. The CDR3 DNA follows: TGTGCCAGCAGTTTCGAGAGTAGAGGGGAGCTGTTTTTT. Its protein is CASSFESRGELFF.

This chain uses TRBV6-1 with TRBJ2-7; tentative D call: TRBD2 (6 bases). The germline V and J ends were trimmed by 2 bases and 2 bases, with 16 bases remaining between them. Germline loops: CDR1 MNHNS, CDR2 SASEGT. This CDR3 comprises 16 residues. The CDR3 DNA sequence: TGTGCCAGCAGTGAACCCGGGGGAGCTAGTCCCTACGAGCAGTACTTC. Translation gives CASSEPGGASPYEQYF.

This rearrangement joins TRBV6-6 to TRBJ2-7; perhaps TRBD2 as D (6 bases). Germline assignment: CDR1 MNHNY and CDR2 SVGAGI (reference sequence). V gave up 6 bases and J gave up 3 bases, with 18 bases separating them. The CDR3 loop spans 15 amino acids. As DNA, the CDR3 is TGTGCCAGCAGGCCATTCGGCGGGGAAGGCTACGAGCAGTACTTC. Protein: CASRPFGGEGYEQYF.

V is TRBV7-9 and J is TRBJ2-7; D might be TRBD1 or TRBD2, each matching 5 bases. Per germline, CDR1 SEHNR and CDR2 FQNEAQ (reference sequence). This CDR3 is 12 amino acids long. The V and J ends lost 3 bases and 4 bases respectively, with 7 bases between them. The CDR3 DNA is TGTGCCAGCAGCTTCGGGGCATACGAGCAGTACTTC. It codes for CASSFGAYEQYF.

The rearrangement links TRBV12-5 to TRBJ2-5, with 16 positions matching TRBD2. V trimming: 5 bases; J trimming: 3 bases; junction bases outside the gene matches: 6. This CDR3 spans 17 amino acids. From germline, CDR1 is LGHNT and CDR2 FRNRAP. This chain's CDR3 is CASGAGTSGGAKETQYF. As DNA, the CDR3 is TGTGCTAGTGGTGCCGGGACTAGCGGGGGGGCAAAAGAGACCCAGTACTTC.

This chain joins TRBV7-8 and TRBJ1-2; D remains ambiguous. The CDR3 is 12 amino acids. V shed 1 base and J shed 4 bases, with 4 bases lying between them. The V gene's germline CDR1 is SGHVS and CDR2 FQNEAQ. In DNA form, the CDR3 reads TGTGCCAGCAGCTTAGACCCCTATGGCTACACCTTC. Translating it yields CASSLDPYGYTF.

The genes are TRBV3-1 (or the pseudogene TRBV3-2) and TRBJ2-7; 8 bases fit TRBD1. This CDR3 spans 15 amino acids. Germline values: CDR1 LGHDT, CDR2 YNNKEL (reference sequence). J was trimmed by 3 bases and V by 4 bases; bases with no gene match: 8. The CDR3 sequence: CASSPDRGRNYEQYF. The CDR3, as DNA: TGTGCCAGCAGCCCAGACAGGGGTCGGAACTACGAGCAGTACTTC.

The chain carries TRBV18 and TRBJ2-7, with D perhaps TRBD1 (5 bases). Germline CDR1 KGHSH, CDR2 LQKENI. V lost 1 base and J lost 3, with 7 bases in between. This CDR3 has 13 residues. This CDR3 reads CASSPQGLYEQYF. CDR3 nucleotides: TGTGCCAGCTCACCACAGGGGCTCTACGAGCAGTACTTC.

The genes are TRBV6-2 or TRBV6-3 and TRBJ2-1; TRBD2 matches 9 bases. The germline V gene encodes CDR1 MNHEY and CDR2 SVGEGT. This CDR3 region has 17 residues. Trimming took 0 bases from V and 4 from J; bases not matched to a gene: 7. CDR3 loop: CASSYSPTSGLYNEQFF. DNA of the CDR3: TGTGCCAGCAGTTACTCGCCTACTAGCGGGCTATACAATGAGCAGTTCTTC.

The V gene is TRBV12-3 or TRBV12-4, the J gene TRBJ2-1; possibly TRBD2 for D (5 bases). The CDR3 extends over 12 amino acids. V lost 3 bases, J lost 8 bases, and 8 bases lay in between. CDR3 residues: CASSFARDEQFF. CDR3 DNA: TGTGCCAGCAGTTTCGCGAGGGATGAGCAGTTCTTC.

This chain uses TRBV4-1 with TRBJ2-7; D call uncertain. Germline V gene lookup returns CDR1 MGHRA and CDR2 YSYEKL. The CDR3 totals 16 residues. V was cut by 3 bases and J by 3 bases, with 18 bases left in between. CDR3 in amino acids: CASSQLDRAQHYEQYF. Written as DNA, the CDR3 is TGCGCCAGCAGCCAGCTAGACCGGGCCCAGCACTACGAGCAGTACTTC.

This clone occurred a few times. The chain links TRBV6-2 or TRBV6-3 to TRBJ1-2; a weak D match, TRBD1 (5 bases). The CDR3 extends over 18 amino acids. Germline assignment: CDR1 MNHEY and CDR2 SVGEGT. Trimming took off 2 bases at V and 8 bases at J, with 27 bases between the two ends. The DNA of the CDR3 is TGTGCCAGCAGTTACCAAAGGACCGTCACAGGAGTCTCTCAGGGCTACACCTTC. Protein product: CASSYQRTVTGVSQGYTF.